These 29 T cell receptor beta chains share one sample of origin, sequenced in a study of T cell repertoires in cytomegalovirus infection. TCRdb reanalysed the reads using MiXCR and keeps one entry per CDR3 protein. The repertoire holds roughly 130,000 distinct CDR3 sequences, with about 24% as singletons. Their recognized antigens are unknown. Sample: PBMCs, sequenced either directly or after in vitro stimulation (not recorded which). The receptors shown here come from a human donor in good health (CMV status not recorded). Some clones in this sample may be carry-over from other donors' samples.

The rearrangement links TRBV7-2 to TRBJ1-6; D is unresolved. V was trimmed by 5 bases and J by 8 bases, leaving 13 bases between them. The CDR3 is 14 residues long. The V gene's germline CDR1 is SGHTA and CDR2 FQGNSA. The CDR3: CASSPPRRYSPLHF. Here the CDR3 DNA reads TGTGCCAGCAGCCCACCCCGGAGATATTCACCCCTCCACTTT.

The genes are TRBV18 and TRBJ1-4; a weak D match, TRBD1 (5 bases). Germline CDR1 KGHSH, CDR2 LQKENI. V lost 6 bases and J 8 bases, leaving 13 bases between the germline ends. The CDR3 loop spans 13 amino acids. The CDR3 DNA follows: TGTGCCAGCTCCCCTGCGGGGGTGGAAAAACTGTTTTTT. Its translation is CASSPAGVEKLFF.

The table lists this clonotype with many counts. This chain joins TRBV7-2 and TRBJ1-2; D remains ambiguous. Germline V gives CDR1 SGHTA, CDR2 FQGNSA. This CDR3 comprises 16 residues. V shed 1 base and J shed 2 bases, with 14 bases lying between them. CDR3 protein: CASSLDLREGNYGYTF. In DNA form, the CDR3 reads TGTGCCAGCAGCTTAGATTTACGGGAAGGCAACTATGGCTACACCTTC.

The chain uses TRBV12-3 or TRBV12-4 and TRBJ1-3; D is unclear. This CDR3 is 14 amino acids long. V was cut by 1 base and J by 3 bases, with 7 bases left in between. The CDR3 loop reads CASSLVGYGNTIYF. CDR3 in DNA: TGTGCCAGCAGTTTAGTGGGGTATGGAAACACCATATATTTT.

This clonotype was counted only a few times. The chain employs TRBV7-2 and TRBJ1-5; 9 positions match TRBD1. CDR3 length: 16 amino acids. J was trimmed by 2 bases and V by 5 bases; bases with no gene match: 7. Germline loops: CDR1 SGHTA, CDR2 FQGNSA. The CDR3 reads CASSPGTGQGNQPQHF. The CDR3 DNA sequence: TGTGCCAGCAGCCCCGGGACAGGGCAAGGCAATCAGCCCCAGCATTTT.

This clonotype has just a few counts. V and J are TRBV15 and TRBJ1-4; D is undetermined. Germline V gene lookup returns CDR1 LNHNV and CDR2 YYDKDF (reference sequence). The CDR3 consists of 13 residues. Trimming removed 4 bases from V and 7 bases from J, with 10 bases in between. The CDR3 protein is CATSTDPGEKLFF. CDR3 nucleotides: TGTGCCACCAGCACGGACCCGGGTGAAAAACTGTTTTTT.

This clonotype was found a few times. The CDR3 DNA reads as TGCAGTGCTAGGTCCGCGGTGGCGAACACCGGGGAGCTGTTTTTT. Residues: CSARSAVANTGELFF. The chain recombines TRBV20-1 with TRBJ2-2; no reliable D call. Germline V gene sequence: CDR1 DFQATT, CDR2 SNEGSKA (reference sequence). V lost 3 bases to trimming and J lost 0 bases, with 11 bases between them. This CDR3 is 15 amino acids long.

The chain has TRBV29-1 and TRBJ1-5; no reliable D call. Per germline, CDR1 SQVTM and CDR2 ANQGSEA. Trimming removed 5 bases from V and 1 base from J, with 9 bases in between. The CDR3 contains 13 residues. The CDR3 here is CSVSQESNQPQHF. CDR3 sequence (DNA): TGCAGCGTTAGTCAAGAGAGCAATCAGCCCCAGCATTTT.

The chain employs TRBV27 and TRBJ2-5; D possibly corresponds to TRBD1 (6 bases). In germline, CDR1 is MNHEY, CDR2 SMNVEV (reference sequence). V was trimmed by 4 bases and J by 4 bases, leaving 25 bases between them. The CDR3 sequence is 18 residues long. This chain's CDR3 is CASSSGVGRGARRETQYF. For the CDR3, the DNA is TGTGCCAGCAGTTCAGGAGTAGGCAGGGGTGCTAGACGAGAGACCCAGTACTTC.

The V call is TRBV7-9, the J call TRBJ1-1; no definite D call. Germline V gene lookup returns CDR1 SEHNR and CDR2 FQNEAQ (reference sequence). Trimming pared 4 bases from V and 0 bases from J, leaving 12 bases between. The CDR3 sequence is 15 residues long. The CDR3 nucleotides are TGTGCCAGCAGCTCTCTCGGGGATATGAACACTGAAGCTTTCTTT. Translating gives CASSSLGDMNTEAFF.

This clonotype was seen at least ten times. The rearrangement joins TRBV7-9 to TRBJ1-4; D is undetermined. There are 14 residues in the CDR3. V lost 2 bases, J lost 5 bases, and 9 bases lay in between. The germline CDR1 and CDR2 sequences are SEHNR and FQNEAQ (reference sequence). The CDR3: CASSLNPGNEKLFF. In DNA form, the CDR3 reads TGTGCCAGCAGCTTAAATCCTGGAAATGAAAAACTGTTTTTT.

The CDR3 DNA reads TGTGCCATCAGCCCCGGGGGGGGTCCGTTCAATGAGCAGTTCTTC. It encodes CAISPGGGPFNEQFF. The J gene is TRBJ2-1, the V gene TRBV10-3; 8 bases agree with TRBD2. V was clipped by 6 bases and J by 6 bases; unmatched bases: 10. CDR3 length equals 15 residues. Per the germline V gene, CDR1 is ENHRY and CDR2 is SYGVKD.

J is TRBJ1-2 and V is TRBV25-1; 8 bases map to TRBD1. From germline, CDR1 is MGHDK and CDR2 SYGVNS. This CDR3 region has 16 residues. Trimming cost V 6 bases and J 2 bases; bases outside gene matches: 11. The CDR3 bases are TGTGCCAGCAGAAACCCCCGGGACAGGAGAAACTATGGCTACACCTTC. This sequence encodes CASRNPRDRRNYGYTF.

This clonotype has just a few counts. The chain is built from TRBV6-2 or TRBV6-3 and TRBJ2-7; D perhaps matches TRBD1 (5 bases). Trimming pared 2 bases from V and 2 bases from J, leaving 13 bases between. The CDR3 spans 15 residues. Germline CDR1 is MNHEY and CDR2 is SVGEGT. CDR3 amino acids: CASSYETAFTYEQYF. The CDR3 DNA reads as TGTGCCAGCAGTTACGAGACAGCCTTCACCTACGAGCAGTACTTC.

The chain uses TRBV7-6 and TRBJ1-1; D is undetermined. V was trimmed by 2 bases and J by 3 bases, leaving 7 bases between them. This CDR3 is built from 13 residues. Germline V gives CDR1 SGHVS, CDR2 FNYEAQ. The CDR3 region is CASSLRSDTEAFF. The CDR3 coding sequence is TGTGCCAGCAGCTTACGCTCGGACACTGAAGCTTTCTTT.

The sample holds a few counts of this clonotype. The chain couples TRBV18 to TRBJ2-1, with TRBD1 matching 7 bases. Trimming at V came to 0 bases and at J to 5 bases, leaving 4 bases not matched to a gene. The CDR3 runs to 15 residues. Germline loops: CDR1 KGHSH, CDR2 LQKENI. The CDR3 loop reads CASSPPTGVDNEQFF. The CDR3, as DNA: TGTGCCAGCTCACCACCTACAGGGGTGGACAATGAGCAGTTCTTC.

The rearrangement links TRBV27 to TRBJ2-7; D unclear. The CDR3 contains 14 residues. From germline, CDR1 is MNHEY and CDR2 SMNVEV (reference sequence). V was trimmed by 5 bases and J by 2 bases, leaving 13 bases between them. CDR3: CASSHKGRTYEQYF. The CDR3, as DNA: TGTGCCAGCAGTCACAAGGGTCGAACCTACGAGCAGTACTTC.

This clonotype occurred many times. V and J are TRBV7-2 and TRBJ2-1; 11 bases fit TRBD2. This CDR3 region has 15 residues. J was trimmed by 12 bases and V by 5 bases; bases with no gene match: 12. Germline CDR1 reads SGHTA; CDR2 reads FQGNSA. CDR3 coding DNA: TGTGCCAGCAGCCCAGAGGTCCTAGCGGGAGGAAGGCAGTTCTTC. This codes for CASSPEVLAGGRQFF.

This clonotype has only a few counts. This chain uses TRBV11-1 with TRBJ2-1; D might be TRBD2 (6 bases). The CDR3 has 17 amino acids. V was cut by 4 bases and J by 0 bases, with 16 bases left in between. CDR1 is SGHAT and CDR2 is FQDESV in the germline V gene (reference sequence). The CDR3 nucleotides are TGTGCCAGCAGCTGGGGTTTGGAGGGGAGCTCCTACAATGAGCAGTTCTTC. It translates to CASSWGLEGSSYNEQFF.

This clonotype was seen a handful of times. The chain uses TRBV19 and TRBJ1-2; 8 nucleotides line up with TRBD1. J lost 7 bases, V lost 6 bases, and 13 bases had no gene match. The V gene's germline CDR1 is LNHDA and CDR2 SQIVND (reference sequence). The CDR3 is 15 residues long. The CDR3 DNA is TGTGCCAGTAGCCACCGGACAGGGATAACGGGTGGCTACACCTTC. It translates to CASSHRTGITGGYTF. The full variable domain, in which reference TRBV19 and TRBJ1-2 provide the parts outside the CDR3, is DGGITQSPKYLFRKEGQNVTLSCEQNLNHDAMYWYRQDPGQGLRLIYYSQIVNDFQKGDIAEGYSVSREKKESFPLTVTSAQKNPTAFYLCASSHRTGITGGYTFGSGTRLTVV.

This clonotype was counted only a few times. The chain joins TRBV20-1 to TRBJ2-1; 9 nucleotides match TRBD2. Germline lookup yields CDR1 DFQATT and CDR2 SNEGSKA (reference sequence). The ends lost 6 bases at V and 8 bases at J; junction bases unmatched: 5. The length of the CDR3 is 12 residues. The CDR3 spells CSAKLAGHEQFF. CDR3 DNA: TGCAGTGCCAAACTAGCGGGCCATGAGCAGTTCTTC.

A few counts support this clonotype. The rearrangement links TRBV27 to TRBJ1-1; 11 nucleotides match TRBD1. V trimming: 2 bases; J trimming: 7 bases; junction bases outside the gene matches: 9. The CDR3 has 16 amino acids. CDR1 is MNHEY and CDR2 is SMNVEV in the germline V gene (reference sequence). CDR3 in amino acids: CASSLLRGQGVGEAFF. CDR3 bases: TGTGCCAGCAGTTTACTCCGGGGACAGGGGGTCGGTGAAGCTTTCTTT.

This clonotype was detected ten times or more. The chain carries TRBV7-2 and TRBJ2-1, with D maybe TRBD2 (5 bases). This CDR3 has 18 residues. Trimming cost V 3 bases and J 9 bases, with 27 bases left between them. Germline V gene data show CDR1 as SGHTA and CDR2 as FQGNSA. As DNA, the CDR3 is TGTGCCAGCAGCTTGATGGGCTTAACCACCAATCGACGGGGTGAGCAGTTCTTC. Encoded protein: CASSLMGLTTNRRGEQFF.

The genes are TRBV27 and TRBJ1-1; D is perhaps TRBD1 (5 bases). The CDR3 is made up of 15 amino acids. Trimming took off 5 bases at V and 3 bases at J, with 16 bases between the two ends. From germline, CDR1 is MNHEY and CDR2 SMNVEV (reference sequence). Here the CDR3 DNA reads TGTGCCAGCAGTGTCTATGCCGGGGCGGACACTGAAGCTTTCTTT. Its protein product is CASSVYAGADTEAFF.

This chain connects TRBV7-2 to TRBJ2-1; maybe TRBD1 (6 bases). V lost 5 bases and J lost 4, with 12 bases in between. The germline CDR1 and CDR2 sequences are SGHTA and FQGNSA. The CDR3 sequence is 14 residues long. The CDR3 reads CASSPRQVYNEQFF. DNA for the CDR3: TGTGCCAGCAGCCCGAGACAGGTTTACAATGAGCAGTTCTTC.

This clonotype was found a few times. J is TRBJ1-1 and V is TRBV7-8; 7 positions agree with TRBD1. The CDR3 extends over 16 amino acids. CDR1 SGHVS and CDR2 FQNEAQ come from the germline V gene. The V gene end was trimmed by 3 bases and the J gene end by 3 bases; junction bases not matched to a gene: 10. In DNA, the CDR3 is TGTGCCAGCAGCTTGGGGCCAGGGGGGGCGGACACTGAAGCTTTCTTT. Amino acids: CASSLGPGGADTEAFF.

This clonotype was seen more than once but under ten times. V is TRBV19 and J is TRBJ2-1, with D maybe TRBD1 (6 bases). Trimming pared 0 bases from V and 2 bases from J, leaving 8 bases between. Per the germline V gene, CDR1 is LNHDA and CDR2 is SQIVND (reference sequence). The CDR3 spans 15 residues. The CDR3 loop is CASSIDRGPYNEQFF. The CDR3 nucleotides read TGTGCCAGTAGTATAGACAGGGGTCCCTACAATGAGCAGTTCTTC.

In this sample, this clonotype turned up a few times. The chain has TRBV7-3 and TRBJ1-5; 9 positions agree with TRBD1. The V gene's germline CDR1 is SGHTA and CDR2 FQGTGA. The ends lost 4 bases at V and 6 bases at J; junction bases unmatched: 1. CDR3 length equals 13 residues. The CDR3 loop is CASSWDRAQPQHF. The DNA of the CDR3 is TGTGCCAGCAGCTGGGACAGGGCTCAGCCCCAGCATTTT. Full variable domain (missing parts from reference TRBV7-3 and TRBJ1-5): GAGVSQTPSNKVTEKGKYVELRCDPISGHTALYWYRQSLGQGPEFLIYFQGTGAADDSGLPNDRFFAVRPEGSVSTLKIQRTERGDSAVYLCASSWDRAQPQHFGDGTRLSIL.

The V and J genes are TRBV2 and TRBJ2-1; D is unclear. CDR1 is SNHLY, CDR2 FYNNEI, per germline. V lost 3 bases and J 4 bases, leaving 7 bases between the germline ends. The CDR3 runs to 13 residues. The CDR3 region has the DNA TGTGCCAGCAGTGAGGCCTTATACAATGAGCAGTTCTTC. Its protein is CASSEALYNEQFF.